Given below is one T cell receptor (beta chain) in context. In the authors' methods: For nucleated cells, counts were estimated from reference gene primer amplification. Data came from immunoSEQ multiplex PCR; TCRdb stores just in-frame clones and leaves some out. D and trimming were read from the DNA, whereas the V and J calls and clone size are those reported in that table. The sample has about 35,000 clones; approximately 83% are singletons. The sample belongs to a study of blood T cell repertoires in COVID-19. Study summary: Donors in the United States, Italy and Spain gave samples during acute or convalescent COVID-19. T cells, B-cell-depleted T cells, or PBMCs supplied cDNA or gDNA.

This CDR3 comprises 13 residues. With 1 base removed from V and 6 bases from J, the gap between germline ends came to 10 bases. Germline V CDR1 and CDR2: LGHDT, YNNKEL (reference sequence). This receptor was taken from a man aged 45-65 years with acute or convalescent COVID-19. Specimen: peripheral blood. This chain uses TRBV3-1 (or the pseudogene TRBV3-2) with TRBJ2-7, with a weak D call TRBD2 (5 bases). The CDR3 DNA reads TGTGCCAGCAGCCAAGGCCCACGGGGCGAGCAGTACTTC. It yields the protein CASSQGPRGEQYF.